Listed below are T cell receptor beta chains from one sample, sequenced in a study of post-analysis software for immune sequencing data. In TCRdb, the PCR reads were re-called with MiXCR into one record per CDR3 protein. Of hundreds of thousands of distinct CDR3 sequences in the sample, approximately 60% were seen once. Sequencing used blood. Receptors were obtained from a girl between 2 and 10 years old with multiple sclerosis. Each CDR3 is given with its conserved first and last residue. Fields, in order: clone size, V gene, J gene, D gene, CDR3 protein, CDR3 DNA. The D gene is left open where the match is weak. Not all rows give a size; the values are once, few, many and, for expanded clones, a class.

few	TRBV29-1	TRBJ2-5	-	CSVEMAPETQYF	TGCAGCGTTGAAATGGCTCCAGAGACCCAGTACTTC
once	TRBV6-5	TRBJ2-7	TRBD2	CASSYKLTSGAYEQYF	TGTGCCAGTAGTTACAAATTGACTAGCGGGGCCTACGAGCAGTACTTC
few	TRBV7-2	TRBJ2-3	-	CASSVSRGRSDTQYF	TGTGCCAGCAGCGTAAGTCGTGGCAGATCAGATACGCAGTATTTT
-	TRBV9	TRBJ2-7	TRBD1	CASSPTGQSGEQYF	TGTGCCAGCAGCCCCACGGGACAGAGTGGAGAGCAGTACTTC
few	TRBV7-2	TRBJ2-7	-	CASSLAEGNEQYF	TGTGCCAGCAGCTTGGCGGAGGGCAACGAGCAGTACTTC
-	TRBV3-1	TRBJ2-1	TRBD2	CASSQDPTSGSYNEQFF	TGTGCCAGCAGCCAAGACCCGACTAGCGGGAGTTACAATGAGCAGTTCTTC
-	TRBV12-3/TRBV12-4	TRBJ2-5	TRBD1	CASSPRGGRTKETQYF	TGTGCCAGCAGTCCCCGAGGGGGCAGGACCAAAGAGACCCAGTACTTC
-	TRBV29-1	TRBJ2-1	-	CSATLGGAGWGEQFF	TGCAGCGCAACCCTAGGCGGGGCGGGTTGGGGTGAGCAGTTCTTC
-	TRBV6-6	TRBJ2-1	TRBD2	CASSSITSGYNEQFF	TGTGCCAGCAGCTCCATTACTAGCGGCTACAATGAGCAGTTCTTC
-	TRBV20-1	TRBJ2-3	-	CSAITGDTQYF	TGCAGTGCAATCACGGGCGATACGCAGTATTTT
once	TRBV5-1	TRBJ1-5	TRBD1	CASSLTGVGNQPQHF	TGCGCCAGCAGCCTAACAGGGGTTGGCAATCAGCCCCAGCATTTT